Sequencing of this T cell receptor beta chain was carried out in a study of CD4 and CD8 cells across lung adenocarcinoma regions. The patients had localized lung adenocarcinoma, a non-small cell subtype. The CDR3 consists of 19 residues. Trimming shortened V by 1 base and J by 0 bases, and 21 bases separated the two germline ends. Germline values: CDR1 MGHRA, CDR2 YSYEKL. One entry per CDR3 protein results from TCRdb running MiXCR on the PCR reads. The sample consists of fewer than 9,500 distinct CDR3 sequences, 53% of them appearing once. This TCR was sampled from a male donor with lung adenocarcinoma. The CD4 and CD8 labels of this study may be unreliable. This chain uses TRBV4-1 with TRBJ2-5, with D possibly called TRBD1 or TRBD2 (6 bases each). Sequenced: CD8+ T cells from the center of a lung tumor. CDR3 DNA: TGCGCCAGCAGCCAAGGAGGGGGGCTCGAGGGCCGTGACCAAGAGACCCAGTACTTC. Translating gives CASSQGGGLEGRDQETQYF.